These 4 T cell receptor beta chains originate from one sample sequenced in a study of T cell responses to AZD1222 COVID-19 vaccine. TCRdb keeps only in-frame clones here, not all; method: immunoSEQ multiplex PCR. This table holds about 140,000 clones, 90% found once. Specimen: peripheral blood, collected on day 0 of AZD1222 vaccination. These receptors came from an adult in good health.

The chain links TRBV6-5 to TRBJ1-5, with TRBD1 matching 8 bases. CDR3 length: 14 amino acids. Trimming took 7 bases from V and 6 from J; bases not matched to a gene: 8. Germline CDR1 is MNHEY and CDR2 is SVGAGI. The CDR3 reads CASTYPGGGQPQHF. CDR3 nucleotides: TGTGCCAGCACCTACCCAGGGGGCGGTCAGCCCCAGCATTTT.

DNA for the CDR3: TGCGCCAGCAGCCTCGGCACTAGCGGGGGAGCAGATACGCAGTATTTT. This translates into CASSLGTSGGADTQYF. This sequence joins TRBV5-1 and TRBJ2-3; 11 nucleotides line up with TRBD2. Losses at the gene ends were 4 bases for V and 4 bases for J; bases not matched to a gene: 8. From germline, CDR1 is SGHRS and CDR2 YFSETQ. This CDR3 contains 16 residues.

The rearrangement links TRBV21-1 to TRBJ1-1; the table names TRBD1, a call not compared with the DNA. TRBV21-1 is labeled a pseudogene. The CDR3 is made up of 13 amino acids. CDR3 region: CARRTGGPVGAFF. The CDR3 coding sequence is TGTGCCAGAAGAACAGGGGGCCCGGTTGGAGCTTTCTTT.

The chain combines TRBV27 with TRBJ1-1, with 12 positions matching TRBD1. CDR1 and CDR2 from the germline V gene are MNHEY and SMNVEV (reference sequence). Trimming removed 5 bases from V and 8 bases from J; junction bases left unmatched: 3. This CDR3 is 13 amino acids long. The DNA for the CDR3 is TGTGCCAGCAGTGGGGGACAGGGGGCCGAAGCTTTCTTT. It translates to CASSGGQGAEAFF.